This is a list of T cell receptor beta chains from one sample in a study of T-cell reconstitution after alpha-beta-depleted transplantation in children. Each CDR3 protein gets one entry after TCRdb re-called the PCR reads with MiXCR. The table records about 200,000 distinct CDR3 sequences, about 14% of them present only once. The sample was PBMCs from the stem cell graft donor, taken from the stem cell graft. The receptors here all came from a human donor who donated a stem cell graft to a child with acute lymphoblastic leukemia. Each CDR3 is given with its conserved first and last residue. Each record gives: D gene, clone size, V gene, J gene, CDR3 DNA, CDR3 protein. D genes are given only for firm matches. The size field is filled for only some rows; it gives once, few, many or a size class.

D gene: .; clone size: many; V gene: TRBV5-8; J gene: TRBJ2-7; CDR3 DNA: TGTGCCAGCAGCTTTTCTTCGGGTTACTCCTACGAGCAGTACTTC; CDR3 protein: CASSFSSGYSYEQYF
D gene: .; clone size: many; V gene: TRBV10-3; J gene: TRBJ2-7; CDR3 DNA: TGTGCCATCAGTGAGTCGAACCCTTACGAGCAGTACTTC; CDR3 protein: CAISESNPYEQYF
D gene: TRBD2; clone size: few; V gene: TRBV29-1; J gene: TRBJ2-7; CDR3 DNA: TGCAGCGTCGGGGGGGCAAGGAGGGGAGAGCAGTACTTC; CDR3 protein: CSVGGARRGEQYF
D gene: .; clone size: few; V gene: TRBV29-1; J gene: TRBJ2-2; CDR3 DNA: TGCAGCGTTGAAGCCGACTCCGGGGAGCTGTTTTTT; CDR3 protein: CSVEADSGELFF
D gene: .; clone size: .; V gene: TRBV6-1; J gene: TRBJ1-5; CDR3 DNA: TGTGCCAGCAGCCCCGACACGCGGCCCCAGCATTTT; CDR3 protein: CASSPDTRPQHF
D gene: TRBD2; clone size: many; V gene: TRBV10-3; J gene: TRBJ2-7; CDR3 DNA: TGTGCCATCAGTGGACGTGGGTCGGGAGGTGACGAGCAGTACTTC; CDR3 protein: CAISGRGSGGDEQYF
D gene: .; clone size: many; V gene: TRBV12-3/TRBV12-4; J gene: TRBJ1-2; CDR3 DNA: TGTGCCAGCAAGCACGTGGGAGTCGGACTCTACACCTTC; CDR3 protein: CASKHVGVGLYTF
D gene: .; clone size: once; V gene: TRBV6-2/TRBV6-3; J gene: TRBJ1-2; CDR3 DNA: TGTGCCAGCAGTTACAGTGAGGTCTATGGCTACACCTTC; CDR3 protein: CASSYSEVYGYTF
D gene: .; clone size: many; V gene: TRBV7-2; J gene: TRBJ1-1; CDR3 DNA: TGTGCCAGCAGCTTGGGTAGGGGTGGCACTGAAGCTTTCTTT; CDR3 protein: CASSLGRGGTEAFF
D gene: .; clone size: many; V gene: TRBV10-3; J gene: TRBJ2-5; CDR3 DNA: TGTGCCATCAGCAACCAAGAGACCCAGTACTTC; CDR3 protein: CAISNQETQYF
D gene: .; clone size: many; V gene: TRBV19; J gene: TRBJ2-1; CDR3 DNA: TGTGCCAGTAGTAAAGACAGGTACAATGAGCAGTTCTTC; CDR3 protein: CASSKDRYNEQFF
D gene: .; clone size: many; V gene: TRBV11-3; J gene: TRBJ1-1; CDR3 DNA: TGTGCCAGCAGCTTAGGTCGGGACGAAGAAGCTTTCTTT; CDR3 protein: CASSLGRDEEAFF
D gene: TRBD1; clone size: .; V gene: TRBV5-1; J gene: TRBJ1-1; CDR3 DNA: TGCGCCAGCAGCCTGTCCCGGGACAGGTTGAACACTGAAGCTTTCTTT; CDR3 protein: CASSLSRDRLNTEAFF
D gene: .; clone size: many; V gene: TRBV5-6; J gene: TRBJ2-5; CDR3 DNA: TGTGCCAGCAGTTTGCTGTACCAAGAGACCCAGTACTTC; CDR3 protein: CASSLLYQETQYF
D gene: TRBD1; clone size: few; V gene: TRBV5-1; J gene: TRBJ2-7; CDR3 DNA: TGCGCCAGCAGCTTCGGGACAGGAACCTACGAGCAGTACTTC; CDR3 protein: CASSFGTGTYEQYF
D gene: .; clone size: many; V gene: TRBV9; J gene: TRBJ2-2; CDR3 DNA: TGTGCCAGCAGCGTAGGCAGGCTGCTCAACACCGGGGAGCTGTTTTTT; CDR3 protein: CASSVGRLLNTGELFF
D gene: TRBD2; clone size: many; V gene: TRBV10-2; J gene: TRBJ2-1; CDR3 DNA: TGCGCCAGCAGTGCTTCTAGCGGGAGGGAGCATGAGCAGTTCTTC; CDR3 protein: CASSASSGREHEQFF
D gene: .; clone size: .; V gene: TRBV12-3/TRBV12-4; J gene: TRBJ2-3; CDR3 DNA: TGTGCCAGCAGTTTGCGCCCTAATGCGGATACGCAGTATTTT; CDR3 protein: CASSLRPNADTQYF
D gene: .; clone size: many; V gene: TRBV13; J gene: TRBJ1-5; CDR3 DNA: TGTGCCAGCAGCTTAGGGGCGGTCAGTCAGCCCCAGCATTTT; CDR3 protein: CASSLGAVSQPQHF
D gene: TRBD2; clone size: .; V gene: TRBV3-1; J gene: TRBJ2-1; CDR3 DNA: TGTGCCAGCAGTGTTTGGACTAGCTACACGAAATCCTACAATGAGCAGTTCTTC; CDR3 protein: CASSVWTSYTKSYNEQFF
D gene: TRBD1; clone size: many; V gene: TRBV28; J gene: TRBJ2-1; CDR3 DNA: TGTGCCAGCAGTACGACAGGGACCCTCTACAATGAGCAGTTCTTC; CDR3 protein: CASSTTGTLYNEQFF
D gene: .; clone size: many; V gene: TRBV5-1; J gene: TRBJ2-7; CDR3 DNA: TGCGCCAGCAGCTTGGGGGGAGAAGGGTCCTACGAGCAGTACTTC; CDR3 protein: CASSLGGEGSYEQYF
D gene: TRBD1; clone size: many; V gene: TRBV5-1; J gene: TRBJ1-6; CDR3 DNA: TGCGCCAGCAGGGAACGACAGGGTATTGTTTCACCCCTCCACTTT; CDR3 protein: CASRERQGIVSPLHF
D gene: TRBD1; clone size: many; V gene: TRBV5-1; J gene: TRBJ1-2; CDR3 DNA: TGCGCCAGCAGCACCGGTGGAGGGGGCATCTATGGCTACACCTTC; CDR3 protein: CASSTGGGGIYGYTF
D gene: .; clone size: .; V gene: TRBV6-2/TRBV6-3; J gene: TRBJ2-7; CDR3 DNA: TGTGCCAGCAGCCGAACGGTGGGACGGCTATACGAGCAGTACTTC; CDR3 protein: CASSRTVGRLYEQYF
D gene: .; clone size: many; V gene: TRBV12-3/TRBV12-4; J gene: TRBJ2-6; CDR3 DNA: TGTGCCAGCAGCCCTGTCGGGGCCAACGTCCTGACTTTC; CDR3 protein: CASSPVGANVLTF
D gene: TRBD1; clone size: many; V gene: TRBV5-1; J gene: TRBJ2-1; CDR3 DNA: TGCGCCAGCAGCTTGAGGGGGCCTCACAATGAGCAGTTCTTC; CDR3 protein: CASSLRGPHNEQFF
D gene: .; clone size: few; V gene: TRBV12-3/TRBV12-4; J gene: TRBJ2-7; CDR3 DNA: TGTGCCAGCAGTTTAATGAACACCTACGAGCAGTACTTC; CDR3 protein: CASSLMNTYEQYF
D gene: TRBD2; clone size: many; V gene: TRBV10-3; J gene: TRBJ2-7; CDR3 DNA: TGTGCCATCAGAACTAGCGGGAGCTACGAGCAGTACTTC; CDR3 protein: CAIRTSGSYEQYF
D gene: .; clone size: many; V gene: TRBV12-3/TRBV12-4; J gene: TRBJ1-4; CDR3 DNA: TGTGCCAGCAGTTTAGGAGGTGAAAAACTGTTTTTT; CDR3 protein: CASSLGGEKLFF
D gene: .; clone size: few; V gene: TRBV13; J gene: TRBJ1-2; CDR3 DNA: TGTGCCAGCAGCTCTCCGACAACTAACTATGGCTACACCTTC; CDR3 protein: CASSSPTTNYGYTF
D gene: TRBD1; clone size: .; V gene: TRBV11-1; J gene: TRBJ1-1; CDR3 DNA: TGTGCCAGCAGCACGGACAGGGGGAACACTGAAGCTTTCTTT; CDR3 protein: CASSTDRGNTEAFF
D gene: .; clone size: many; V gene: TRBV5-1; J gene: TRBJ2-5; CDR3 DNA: TGCGCCAGCAGCTTGGGACCGACGTTCGGAGAGACCCAGTACTTC; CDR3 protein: CASSLGPTFGETQYF
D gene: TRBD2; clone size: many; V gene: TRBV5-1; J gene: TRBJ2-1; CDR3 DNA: TGCGCCAGCAGCTTGGAACTAGCGGGATTGGCGAATGAGCAGTTCTTC; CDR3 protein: CASSLELAGLANEQFF
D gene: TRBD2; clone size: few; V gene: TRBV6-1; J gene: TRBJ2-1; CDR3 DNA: TGTGCCAGCAGGGACGGGACTAGCGGGAAAGAGCAGTTCTTC; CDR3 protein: CASRDGTSGKEQFF
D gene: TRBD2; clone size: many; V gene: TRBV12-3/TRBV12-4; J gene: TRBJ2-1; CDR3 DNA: TGTGCCAGCTTCCCTGGGTCCCTAGCGGGTAATGAGCAGTTCTTC; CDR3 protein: CASFPGSLAGNEQFF
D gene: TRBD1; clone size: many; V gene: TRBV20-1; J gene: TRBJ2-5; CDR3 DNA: TGCAGTGCGCCAACCCCGGGACAGGGGTTGGAGACCCAGTACTTC; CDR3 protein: CSAPTPGQGLETQYF
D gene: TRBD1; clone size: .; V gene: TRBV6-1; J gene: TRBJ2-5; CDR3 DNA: TGTGCCAGCATCATGACAGGGTCGCCGCAAGAGACCCAGTACTTC; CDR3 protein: CASIMTGSPQETQYF
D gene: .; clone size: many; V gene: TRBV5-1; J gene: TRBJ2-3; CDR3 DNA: TGCGCCAGCAGCGCGACTAGGGGGACAGATACGCAGTATTTT; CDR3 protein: CASSATRGTDTQYF
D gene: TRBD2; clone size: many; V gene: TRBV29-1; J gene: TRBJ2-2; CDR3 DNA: TGCAGCGTGGGTGCTAGCGGGAACACCGGGGAGCTGTTTTTT; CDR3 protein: CSVGASGNTGELFF
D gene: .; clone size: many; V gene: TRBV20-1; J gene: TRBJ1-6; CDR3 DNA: TGCAGTGCTAGGCCGGACCTTCTATATAATTCACCCCTCCACTTT; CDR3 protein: CSARPDLLYNSPLHF
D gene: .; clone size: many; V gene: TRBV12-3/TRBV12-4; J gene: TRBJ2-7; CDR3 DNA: TGTGCCAGCAAAGGCAGGAGCTCCTACGAGCAGTACTTC; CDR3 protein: CASKGRSSYEQYF
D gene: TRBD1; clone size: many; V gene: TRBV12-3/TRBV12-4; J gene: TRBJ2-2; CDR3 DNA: TGTGCCAGCAGTCCTTACAGGGGGCATGTCGGGGAGCTGTTTTTT; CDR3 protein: CASSPYRGHVGELFF